This TCR beta chain was obtained from a study of T cells after yellow fever vaccination. MiXCR, run by TCRdb on the 5' RACE reads, gives a single entry per CDR3 protein. The sample consists of about 340,000 distinct CDR3 sequences, under 15% of them appearing once. Germline values: CDR1 SGHDN, CDR2 FVKESK. Trimming removed 1 base from V and 5 bases from J; junction bases left unmatched: 3. The CDR3 is made up of 15 amino acids. The clonotype originates from a young man who received the YFV17D yellow fever vaccine. The V gene is TRBV14, the J gene TRBJ2-5; 11 nucleotides match TRBD2. Specimen: CD4+ T cells sorted from PBMCs, collected 15 days after the yellow fever booster vaccination. The CDR3 protein is CASSQALAGVETQYF. CDR3 bases: TGTGCCAGCAGCCAAGCACTAGCGGGGGTTGAGACCCAGTACTTC.